The TCR beta chain described here comes from a study of CD8+CD57+ T cells in acquired aplastic anemia. For sequencing, patients were chosen who had shown expansion of CD8+CD57+ cells by flow cytometry. This clonotype was recorded at least ten times. Template material for TCR beta VDJ and CDR3 profiling consisted of genomic DNA. A single record per CDR3 protein comes from TCRdb applying MiXCR to the reads. The data contain a few hundred thousand distinct CDR3 sequences, roughly 50% of them singletons. CDR3 length equals 15 residues. Trimming left V 4 bases short and J 1 base short, with 13 bases between. The germline CDR1 and CDR2 sequences are KGHSH and LQKENI.

This clonotype was obtained from a human donor with aplastic anemia. The sequenced sample consisted of sorted CD4+, CD8+, or CD8+CD57+ T cells (not recorded which) from PBMCs. The rearrangement joins TRBV18 to TRBJ1-1; D is possibly TRBD1 (6 bases). For the CDR3, the DNA is TGTGCCAGCTCACGGGGGGGACAAGCGAACACTGAAGCTTTCTTT. It is translated as CASSRGGQANTEAFF. Filled out from reference TRBV18 and TRBJ1-1, the complete variable domain reads NAGVMQNPRHLVRRRGQEARLRCSPMKGHSHVYWYRQLPEEGLKFMVYLQKENIIDESGMPKERFSAEFPKEGPSILRIQQVVRGDSAAYFCASSRGGQANTEAFFGQGTRLTVV.